These T cell receptor delta chains were read from a single sample in a study of Vδ1+ human thymocytes. TCRdb fed the multiplex PCR reads into CATT to redo clone calling. The table includes some 27,000 delta-chain clones, nearly 7.5% detected once. The source material was Vdelta1+ gamma-delta thymocytes from the thymus. These receptors originate from a girl less than two years old who had congenital heart surgery. Each CDR3 is given with its conserved first and last residue. D genes are given only for firm matches. Size is omitted from some rows. Given values are once, few, many or a class for expanded clones.

J,size,V,D,CDR3,DNA
TRDJ1,few,TRDV1,NA,CSLKSGVLQGLDNIF,TGTTCGCTGAAATCCGGGGTTTTACAAGGTCTGGACAACATCTTT
TRDJ1,few,TRDV1,NA,CALGDPTLPMVLGGSGVADKLIF,TGTGCTCTTGGGGACCCAACTCTTCCTATGGTACTGGGGGGCTCCGGGGTGGCCGATAAACTCATCTTT
TRDJ1,NA,TRDV1,TRDD2,CALGAPHPSYLGISTYTDKLIF,TGTGCTCTTGGGGCCCCGCACCCTTCCTACCTGGGGATTTCCACGTACACCGATAAACTCATCTTT
TRDJ1,NA,TRDV1,TRDD3,CALGLPRGILPLTGGYGTGYTDKLIF,TGTGCTCTTGGTCTACCCAGGGGAATCCTACCTCTTACTGGGGGATACGGCACCGGGTACACCGATAAACTCATCTTT
TRDJ1,few,TRDV1,TRDD3,CALGETQPGGYSRVKGDKLIF,TGTGCTCTTGGGGAAACTCAGCCTGGGGGATACTCGAGGGTTAAGGGCGATAAACTCATCTTT
TRDJ1,NA,TRDV1,NA,CALGKEMSVGDRSLGTDKLIF,TGTGCTCTTGGGAAAGAGATGTCGGTAGGGGATCGATCCTTGGGCACCGATAAACTCATCTTT
TRDJ1,NA,TRDV1,NA,CALGVPYRPGASPLADKLIF,TGTGCTCTTGGGGTCCCCTATAGACCGGGGGCATCCCCTTTAGCCGATAAACTCATCTTT
TRDJ1,few,TRDV1,NA,CALGEVRYFPGDPYTDKLIF,TGTGCTCTTGGGGAAGTCCGCTACTTCCCTGGGGACCCCTACACCGATAAACTCATCTTT
TRDJ1,few,TRDV1,TRDD2,CALGELAAFLRHTDKLIF,TGTGCTCTTGGGGAACTAGCGGCCTTCCTACGCCACACCGATAAACTCATCTTT
TRDJ2,few,TRDV1,NA,CALGELLGVSGPIF,TGTGCTCTTGGGGAACTCTTGGGGGTCAGTGGCCCCATCTTT
TRDJ1,few,TRDV1,TRDD3,CALGLEGYAFEADKLIF,TGTGCTCTTGGTCTCGAGGGATACGCTTTCGAGGCCGATAAACTCATCTTT
TRDJ1,NA,TRDV2,TRDD3,CACDSTLPHRTYTGGSYTDKLIF,TGTGCCTGTGACTCCACTCTTCCTCACCGGACCTATACTGGGGGATCGTACACCGATAAACTCATCTTT
TRDJ1,NA,TRDV1,NA,CALGAFSCHFRTPTDKLIF,TGTGCTCTTGGGGCTTTCTCCTGCCACTTTCGTACCCCCACCGATAAACTCATCTTT
TRDJ1,few,TRDV1,TRDD2,CALGDPPFLQAEYTDKLIF,TGTGCTCTTGGGGACCCCCCCTTCCTCCAGGCCGAGTACACCGATAAACTCATCTTT
TRDJ1,NA,TRDV1,TRDD3,CALGEPHPITGGYAPLKLIF,TGTGCTCTTGGGGAACCTCACCCCATAACTGGGGGATACGCACCTCTCAAACTCATCTTT
TRDJ1,few,TRDV1,TRDD3,CALLEEHPWLGDTYDKLIF,TGTGCTCTCCTAGAAGAACATCCCTGGCTGGGGGATACATACGATAAACTCATCTTT
TRDJ1,NA,TRDV1,NA,CALGEGPTGDLDLSTDKLIF,TGTGCTCTTGGGGAAGGTCCTACCGGGGACTTAGATTTATCCACCGATAAACTCATCTTT
TRDJ3,few,TRDV2,TRDD3,CACDTVGDTTWDTRQMFF,TGTGCCTGCGACACCGTGGGGGATACTACCTGGGACACCCGACAGATGTTTTTC
TRDJ1,NA,TRDV1,TRDD3,CALGEPNSYVLWGIKLIF,TGTGCTCTTGGGGAACCGAATTCCTACGTGTTATGGGGGATAAAACTCATCTTT
TRDJ1,few,TRDV1,NA,CALGGTICCSHTDKLIF,TGTGCTCTTGGGGGAACTATATGTTGCTCGCACACCGATAAACTCATCTTT
TRDJ1,NA,TRDV1,NA,CALGEPRFALAWYTDKLIF,TGTGCTCTTGGGGAACCCCGCTTCGCACTGGCCTGGTACACCGATAAACTCATCTTT
TRDJ1,NA,TRDV1,NA,CALGDSPFPTFLLGDKLIF,TGTGCTCTTGGGGATTCACCTTTTCCTACCTTTCTCCTGGGGGACAAACTCATCTTT
TRDJ1,NA,TRDV1,NA,CALGELWDPRDQIRADKLIF,TGTGCTCTTGGGGAACTGTGGGACCCGAGGGATCAAATTCGGGCCGATAAACTCATCTTT
TRDJ1,few,TRDV1,NA,CALGGIRDTDKLIF,TGTGCTCTTGGGGGGATTCGGGACACCGATAAACTCATCTTT
TRDJ1,few,TRDV1,NA,CALGDPTGMNLQGPDKLIF,TGTGCTCTTGGGGACCCTACGGGGATGAACCTCCAGGGTCCCGATAAACTCATCTTT
TRDJ1,NA,TRDV1,TRDD3,CALGERGGLSTDKLIF,TGTGCTCTTGGGGAAAGAGGGGGATTGTCCACCGATAAACTCATCTTT
TRDJ1,few,TRDV1,TRDD2,CALGEPAFLPPYTDKLIF,TGTGCTCTTGGGGAGCCGGCCTTCCTACCACCCTACACCGATAAACTCATCTTT
TRDJ1,few,TRDV1,NA,CALGAFPTSVPIPYADKLIF,NA
TRDJ1,NA,TRDV1,TRDD3,CALGEGRLRIPTRGYGGKLIF,TGTGCTCTTGGGGAAGGGAGGCTAAGGATTCCTACCAGGGGATACGGGGGAAAACTCATCTTT
TRDJ1,NA,TRDV1,NA,CALGTGPPTDKLIF,TGTGCTCTTGGGACTGGGCCCCCTACCGATAAACTCATCTTT
TRDJ1,few,TRDV1,TRDD3,CALGELSQLGRTEGYDCDKLIF,TGTGCTCTTGGGGAACTCAGTCAACTGGGCCGTACTGAGGGATACGACTGCGATAAACTCATCTTT
TRDJ1,few,TRDV1,TRDD3,CALGVSYAFLLGDTTDKLIF,TGTGCTCTCGGGGTATCGTATGCCTTCCTACTGGGGGATACAACCGATAAACTCATCTTT
TRDJ1,NA,TRDV1,TRDD3,CALGELFPPRGVLGDTYTDKLIF,TGTGCTCTTGGGGAACTGTTCCCCCCTCGTGGGGTACTGGGGGATACGTACACCGATAAACTCATCTTT
TRDJ1,NA,TRDV1,NA,CALGEQGNTDKLIF,TGTGCTCTTGGGGAACAGGGGAACACCGATAAACTCATCTTT
TRDJ1,few,TRDV2,NA,CACDTPRMGRRRTYTDKLIF,TGTGCCTGTGACACCCCGCGTATGGGGCGGAGAAGAACGTACACCGATAAACTCATCTTT
TRDJ1,NA,TRDV1,TRDD3,CALGEKGLLGDTRLIF,TGTGCTCTTGGGGAAAAAGGATTACTGGGGGATACAAGACTCATCTTT
TRDJ1,NA,TRDV1,TRDD3,CALGGTWGGPLTGGSCTDKLIF,TGTGCTCTTGGGGGGACTTGGGGCGGACCTCTTACTGGGGGATCCTGCACCGATAAACTCATCTTT
TRDJ1,NA,TRDV1,TRDD3,CALGELGPLSGGYGMKNKLIF,TGTGCTCTCGGGGAACTCGGCCCCCTATCTGGGGGATACGGGATGAAGAATAAACTCATCTTT
TRDJ1,few,TRDV1,NA,CALGGPGSYTDKLIF,TGTGCTCTTGGAGGTCCGGGGTCGTACACCGATAAACTCATCTTT
TRDJ1,NA,TRDV1,NA,CALGISSRKLIF,TGTGCTCTTGGGATCTCTTCCCGAAAACTCATCTTT
TRDJ1,NA,TRDV2,TRDD3,CACDTNFPYWGIPRYTDKLIF,TGTGCCTGTGACACGAACTTCCCCTACTGGGGGATACCCCGGTACACCGATAAACTCATCTTT